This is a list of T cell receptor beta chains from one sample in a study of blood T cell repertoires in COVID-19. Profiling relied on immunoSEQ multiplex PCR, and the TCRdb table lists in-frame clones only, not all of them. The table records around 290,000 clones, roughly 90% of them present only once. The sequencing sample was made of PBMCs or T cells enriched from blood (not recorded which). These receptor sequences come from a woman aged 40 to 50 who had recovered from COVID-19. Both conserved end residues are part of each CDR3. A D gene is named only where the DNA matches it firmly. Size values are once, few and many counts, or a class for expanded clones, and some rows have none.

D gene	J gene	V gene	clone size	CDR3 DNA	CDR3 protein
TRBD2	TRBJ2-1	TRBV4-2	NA	TGTGCCAGCAGCCAAGATAGGGGAAGTAGCGGGGCGAGGGAGCAGTTCTTC	CASSQDRGSSGAREQFF
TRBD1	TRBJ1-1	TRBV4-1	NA	TGCGCCAGCAGCCAAGAAGGACAGGGGTTCTGGGACACTGAAGCTTTCTTT	CASSQEGQGFWDTEAFF
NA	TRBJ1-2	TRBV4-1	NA	TGCGCCAGCAGCCAAGGGGGGGTTAGTAACTATGGCTACACCTTC	CASSQGGVSNYGYTF
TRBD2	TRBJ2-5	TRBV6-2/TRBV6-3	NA	TGTGCCAGCAGCGGGACTACAGAGACCCAGTACTTC	CASSGTTETQYF
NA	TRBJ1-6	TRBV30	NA	TGTGCCTGGAGTGTACTCACGGGTTATAATTCACCCCTCCACTTT	CAWSVLTGYNSPLHF
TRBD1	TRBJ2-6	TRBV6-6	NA	TGTGCCAGCAGCGAACAGGGGGATTCTGGGGCCAACGTCCTGACTTTC	CASSEQGDSGANVLTF
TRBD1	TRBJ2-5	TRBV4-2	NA	TGTGCCAGCAGCCAAGAGGTTCGACAGGGGGTGGAATCAGAGACCCAGTACTTC	CASSQEVRQGVESETQYF
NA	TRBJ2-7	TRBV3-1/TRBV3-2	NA	TGTGCCAGCAGCCAAGGGGTAGGGGCCTCCTACGAGCAGTACTTC	CASSQGVGASYEQYF
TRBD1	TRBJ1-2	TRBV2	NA	TGTGCCAGCAGTGAGGAACAGGGGGCTTACGGCTACACCTTC	CASSEEQGAYGYTF
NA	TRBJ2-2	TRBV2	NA	TGTGCCAGCAGTGTGATCAGGGGTTCCACCGGGGAGCTGTTTTTT	CASSVIRGSTGELFF
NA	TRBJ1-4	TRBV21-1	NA	TGTGCCAGCAGCAAAGGTACGGACTTCTCGCTGTTTTTT	CASSKGTDFSLFF
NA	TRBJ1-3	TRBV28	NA	TGTGCCAGCAGTCGAGGAACTCACTCTGGAAACACCATATATTTT	CASSRGTHSGNTIYF
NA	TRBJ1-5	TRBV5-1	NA	TGCGCCAGCCGGACAGATCCCAATCAGCCCCAGCATTTT	CASRTDPNQPQHF
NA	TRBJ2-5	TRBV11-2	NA	TGTGCCAGCAGCTTAGATCTACTCCGAGAGACCCAGTACTTC	CASSLDLLRETQYF
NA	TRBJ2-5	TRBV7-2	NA	TGTGCCAGCAGTCCCGGTCCACAGGGCGGGGAGACCCAGTACTTC	CASSPGPQGGETQYF
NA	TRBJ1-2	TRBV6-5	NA	TGTGCCAGCAGTTCCCGCCCGGGACACGACTGGCCCTACACCTTC	CASSSRPGHDWPYTF
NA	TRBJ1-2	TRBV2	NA	TGTGCCAGTATGTATCCCGGACAGCCCTACACCTTC	CASMYPGQPYTF
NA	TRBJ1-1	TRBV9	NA	TGTGCCAGCAGCGTAGCGGGGGTGAACACTGAAGCTTTCTTT	CASSVAGVNTEAFF
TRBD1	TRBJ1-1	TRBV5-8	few	TGTGCCAGCAGCACCCGACAGGGGAACACTGAAGCTTTCTTT	CASSTRQGNTEAFF
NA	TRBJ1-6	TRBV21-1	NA	TGTGCCAGCAGCAATCCAGTCCCCTATAATTCACCCCTCCACTTT	CASSNPVPYNSPLHF
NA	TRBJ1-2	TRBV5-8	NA	TGTGCCAGCAGCTTACAACGGGTTGGCTACACCTTC	CASSLQRVGYTF
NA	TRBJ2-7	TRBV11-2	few	TGTGCCAGCACCCTAATTGGGGGGACCTACGAGCAGTACTTC	CASTLIGGTYEQYF
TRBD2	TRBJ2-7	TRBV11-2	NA	TGTGCCAGCAGCTTAAGCCTAGCGGGAGTCTACGAGCAGTACTTC	CASSLSLAGVYEQYF
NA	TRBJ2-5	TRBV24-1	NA	TGTGCCACCAGTGATTCTTGGCAGCAAGAGACCCAGTACTTC	CATSDSWQQETQYF
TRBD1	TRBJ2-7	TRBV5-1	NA	TGCGCCAGCAGCTCCGGGACAGGGTTCAACGAGCAGTACTTC	CASSSGTGFNEQYF
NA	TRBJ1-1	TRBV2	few	TGTGCCAGCAGTGATGATGGAAGAGGGGCTTTCTTT	CASSDDGRGAFF
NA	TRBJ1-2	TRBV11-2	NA	TGTGCCAGCAGCTCTCGTTCTAACTATGGCTACACCTTC	CASSSRSNYGYTF
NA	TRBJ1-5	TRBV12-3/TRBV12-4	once	TGTGCCAGCAGTTTAGCCCCAAATCAGCCCCAGCATTTT	CASSLAPNQPQHF
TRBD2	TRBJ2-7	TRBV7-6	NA	TGTGCCAGCAGCTGGAAGACTAGCGGGGCCTCCTACGAGCAGTACTTC	CASSWKTSGASYEQYF
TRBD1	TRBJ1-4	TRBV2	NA	TGTGCCAGCAGGGACAGGGCGGCAACTAATGAAAAACTGTTTTTT	CASRDRAATNEKLFF
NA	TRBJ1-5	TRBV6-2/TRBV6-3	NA	TGTGCCAGCAGTCCCGGGGGGCCCCAGCATTTT	CASSPGGPQHF
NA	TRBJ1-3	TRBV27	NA	TGTGCCAGCAGTTTAGGGCCCCGAAACACCATATATTTT	CASSLGPRNTIYF
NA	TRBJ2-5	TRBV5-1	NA	TGCGCCAGCAGCGTGGCGGGACAGAAGTCTTCACGGACCCAGTACTTC	CASSVAGQKSSRTQYF
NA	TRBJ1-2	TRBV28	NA	TGTGCCAGCAGTTTACCCCCTTGGGGGCCTAACTATGGCTACACCTTC	CASSLPPWGPNYGYTF
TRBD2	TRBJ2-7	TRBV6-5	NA	TGTGCCAGCAGTTACTCGACTAGCGGGGGGGACGAGCAGTACTTC	CASSYSTSGGDEQYF
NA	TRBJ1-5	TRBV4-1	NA	TGCGCCAGCAGCCAAGATGTCCCAGGGGTTCAGCCCCAGCATTTT	CASSQDVPGVQPQHF
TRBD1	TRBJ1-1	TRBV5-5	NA	TGTGCCAGCAGCAACCTAGGGACAGGGGAGCATGAAGCTTTCTTT	CASSNLGTGEHEAFF
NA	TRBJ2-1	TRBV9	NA	TGTGCCAGCAGCGTAGAACAGGGTGTCTACAATGAGCAGTTCTTC	CASSVEQGVYNEQFF
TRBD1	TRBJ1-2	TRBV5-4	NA	TGTGCCAGTACGGGACAGGGCCGGTTTGGCTACACCTTC	CASTGQGRFGYTF
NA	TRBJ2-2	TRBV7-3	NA	TGTGCCAGCAGCTTACAAGACGCCAGGGTCACCGGGGAGCTGTTTTTT	CASSLQDARVTGELFF
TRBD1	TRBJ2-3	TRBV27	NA	TGTGCCAGCAGTTTATCTCGACAGGGGAAAGATACGCAGTATTTT	CASSLSRQGKDTQYF
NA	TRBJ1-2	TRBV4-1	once	TGCGCCAGCAGCCAAGCGTCAGGTGATGGCTACACCTTC	CASSQASGDGYTF
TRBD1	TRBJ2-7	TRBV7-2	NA	TGTGCCAGCAGCTTAAGTTTGGGACAGGGTTACGAGCAGTACTTC	CASSLSLGQGYEQYF
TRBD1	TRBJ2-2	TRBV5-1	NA	TGCGCCAGCAGAGAACAGGGGCCCGGGGAGCTGTTTTTT	CASREQGPGELFF
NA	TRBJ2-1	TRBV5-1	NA	TGCGCCAGCAACGAGCGGGCGGACAGGAATGAGCAGTTCTTC	CASNERADRNEQFF